The source of this T cell receptor (beta chain) is a study of blood T cell repertoires in COVID-19. Overall study context: The United States, Italy and Spain were the sources of the acute and convalescent COVID-19 samples. The analysed material was cDNA or gDNA that came from T cells, B-cell-depleted T cells, or PBMCs.

CDR3 size: 14 residues. Per germline, CDR1 MNHEY and CDR2 SVGAGI. J lost 6 bases, V lost 6 bases, and 8 bases had no gene match. Allocation to cohorts depended on clinical history reported by the participants. Produced via immunoSEQ multiplex PCR; TCRdb's table is partial and in-frame only. The table lists about 360,000 clones, around 90% of them singletons, with 2% to 2.5% in the top ten. This clone has only one observation. The receptor comes from a woman aged 40 to 49 with acute COVID-19. Sequences were obtained from PBMCs or T cells enriched from blood (not recorded which). This sequence joins TRBV6-5 and TRBJ1-5, with 7 bases lining up with TRBD1. This chain's CDR3 is CASRPLGGGQPQHF. CDR3 in DNA: TGTGCCAGCAGGCCCTTAGGGGGCGGTCAGCCCCAGCATTTT.